This entry describes one T cell receptor (beta chain). The data stem from a study of blood T cell repertoires in COVID-19. Generated by immunoSEQ multiplex PCR, the TCRdb table keeps only in-frame clones and is missing some. Among approximately 480,000 clones listed, 89% were seen once. This CDR3 comprises 17 residues. The receptor comes from a man younger than 30 with COVID-19, enrolled during active disease. The V gene is TRBV21-1, the J gene TRBJ2-7; the DNA was not used to check the table's D call, TRBD1. TRBV21-1 is recorded as a pseudogene. The sequencing sample was made of peripheral blood. Written as DNA, the CDR3 is TGTGCCAGCATCAGCCCCCGGCGGTGGGGCGCGCGGTACGAGCAGTACTTC. As protein: CASISPRRWGARYEQYF.